The rows below give T cell receptor beta chains drawn from one sample of a study of blood T cells in healthy people across ages. TCRdb re-called the 5' RACE reads through MiXCR, storing one row per CDR3 protein. In the table there are over 700,000 distinct CDR3 sequences, roughly 50% of which are singletons. The sequenced material came from blood. The receptors here all came from a man aged 80 or over in good health. CDR3s include the opening cysteine and the closing phenylalanine or tryptophan. A D gene is named only where the DNA matches it firmly. Clone size is given for some rows only: seen once, a few or many times, or a class if the clone is expanded.

TGTGCCAGCAGCCCCTGGGGCAGAAACAATGAGCAGTTCTTC	CASSPWGRNNEQFF	14	-	-	TRBV3-1	TRBJ2-1
TGTGCCAGCAGACCTTTGAGGGACACTGAAGCTTTCTTT	CASRPLRDTEAFF	13	-	-	TRBV6-4	TRBJ1-1
TGTGCCAGTGCCCACGGACTAGCGGGAGGAGGCGAGACCCAGTACTTC	CASAHGLAGGGETQYF	16	-	TRBD2	TRBV6-5	TRBJ2-5
TGTGCCGGCAGCCGCGATGAGACGGGGGCCCAGTACTTC	CAGSRDETGAQYF	13	-	-	TRBV7-3	TRBJ2-5
TGCGCCAGCAGCCAAGCGACAGGGGGCTCCTACAATGAGCAGTTCTTC	CASSQATGGSYNEQFF	16	few	TRBD1	TRBV4-1	TRBJ2-1
TGTGCCAGCAGGGCGCACTCTGGGGCCAACGTCCTGACTTTC	CASRAHSGANVLTF	14	-	-	TRBV2	TRBJ2-6
TGCGCCAGCAGCTCCCGGGGAGCGAGCTCCTACAATGAGCAGTTCTTC	CASSSRGASSYNEQFF	16	-	-	TRBV5-1	TRBJ2-1
TGTGCCAGCAAGGGGGGGGCCGGCATTCAGTACTTC	CASKGGAGIQYF	12	few	-	TRBV6-5	TRBJ2-4
TGCGCCAGCAGCTCCTTAGCGGGAGGAGGGGGAGAGACCCAGTACTTC	CASSSLAGGGGETQYF	16	-	TRBD2	TRBV5-1	TRBJ2-5
TGTGCCATCAGTGAGTCAGGTACGGGCATCTCCTACGAGCAGTACTTC	CAISESGTGISYEQYF	16	-	-	TRBV10-3	TRBJ2-7
TGTGCCAGCAGTGAGAGACAGGGGACGAATGAGCAGTTCTTC	CASSERQGTNEQFF	14	few	TRBD1	TRBV2	TRBJ2-1
TGTGCCAGCAGCCCCCCCACCCGTGGACTAGCGGCCTACGAGCAGTACTTC	CASSPPTRGLAAYEQYF	17	once	TRBD2	TRBV7-6	TRBJ2-7
TGTGCCAGCAGCTCGGGAGGGAGGGCCGACGAGCAGTACTTC	CASSSGGRADEQYF	14	-	TRBD2	TRBV5-6	TRBJ2-7
TGTGCCAGCACCGCCCAGGGAGGGGCCAACGTCCTGACTTTC	CASTAQGGANVLTF	14	-	-	TRBV7-9	TRBJ2-6
TGTGCCAGCAGCCCCGGGATCGTGGGCAATGAGCAGTTCTTC	CASSPGIVGNEQFF	14	-	-	TRBV12-3/TRBV12-4	TRBJ2-1
TGTGCCAGCAGCCTCACAATTACGAACACTGAAGCTTTCTTT	CASSLTITNTEAFF	14	-	-	TRBV7-2	TRBJ1-1
TGCAGTGCTAGAACTAGCGGGAGGCTACGCACAGATACGCAGTATTTT	CSARTSGRLRTDTQYF	16	few	TRBD2	TRBV20-1	TRBJ2-3
TGTGCCAGCAGCTTGAATCGAGGGTATAGGGAGACCCAGTACTTC	CASSLNRGYRETQYF	15	-	-	TRBV5-8	TRBJ2-5
TGTGCCAGCAGCGTAGCCGGGGTAGCCAAAAACATTCAGTACTTC	CASSVAGVAKNIQYF	15	few	-	TRBV9	TRBJ2-4
TGTGCCAGCAGCGTAGCTGGGCTAGCGGGAGGGAAAGATACGCAGTATTTT	CASSVAGLAGGKDTQYF	17	-	TRBD2	TRBV9	TRBJ2-3
TGTGCCAGCTCACCGACGAATAGCGGAGGAGAGACCCAGTACTTC	CASSPTNSGGETQYF	15	-	-	TRBV18	TRBJ2-5
TGCAGTGCTAGTTCGGGGGCGGCTATTAATGAGCAGTTCTTC	CSASSGAAINEQFF	14	few	-	TRBV20-1	TRBJ2-1